The rows below give T cell receptor beta chains drawn from one sample of a study of T cell changes during pregnancy in multiple sclerosis. Generated by immunoSEQ multiplex PCR, the TCRdb table keeps only in-frame clones and is missing some. The table records roughly 110,000 clones, less than 95% of them present only once. The sequencing here drew on peripheral blood, taken after pregnancy. All receptors derive from a female donor with multiple sclerosis, enrolled in a pregnancy study. Both conserved end residues are trimmed from each CDR3.

j_gene,v_gene,CDR3aa
TRBJ1-5,TRBV25-1,ASSEGGGVYQPQH
TRBJ2-7,TRBV9,ASSGTGQGKTYEQY
TRBJ2-2,TRBV28,ASSPIVRTGELF
TRBJ2-1,TRBV7-9,ASESGGGGNEQF
TRBJ1-1,TRBV2,ASSEGDRGWEAF
TRBJ1-2,TRBV7-3,ASSLTSGGGYT
TRBJ2-7,TRBV28,ASRTGTHSYEQY
TRBJ1-5,TRBV18,ASSVRDSDQPQH
TRBJ2-1,TRBV5-4,ASSSGLAGTYNEQF
TRBJ2-7,TRBV29-1,SVRKSGQGTEQY